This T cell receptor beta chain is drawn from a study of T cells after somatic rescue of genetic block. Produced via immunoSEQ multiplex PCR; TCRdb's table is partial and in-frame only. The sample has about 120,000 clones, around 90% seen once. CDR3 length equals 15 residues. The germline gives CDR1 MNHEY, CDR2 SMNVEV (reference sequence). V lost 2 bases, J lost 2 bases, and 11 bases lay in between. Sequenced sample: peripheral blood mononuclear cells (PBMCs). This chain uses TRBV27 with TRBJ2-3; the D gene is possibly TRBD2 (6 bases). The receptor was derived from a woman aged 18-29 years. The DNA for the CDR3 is TGTGCCAGCAGTTTAGGAAGCGGGTTCACAGATACGCAGTATTTT. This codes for CASSLGSGFTDTQYF.